This T cell receptor beta chain was observed in a study of cytomegalovirus exposure and HLA in healthy donors. Study as a whole: T cells numbering about 179 million yielded more than 100 million unique TCR beta sequences in an earlier analysis. Among the 400 or so donors who were genotyped, 70% to 90% fell in the genetic ancestry cluster that is associated with self-reported Caucasian donors. Study-wide results and limits: Later analysis demonstrated an association between a missense DCLRE1C variant and TCR beta V- and J-gene trimming.

A word on this clone: Its antigen is still unknown. Sequence at one end of the junction differs from germline and may be a read error.

This CDR3 region has 15 residues. Per the germline V gene, CDR1 is MGHDK and CDR2 is SYGVNS. 60 Vbeta and 13 Jbeta primers were used in PCR. Produced via immunoSEQ multiplex PCR; TCRdb's table is partial and in-frame only. This repertoire shows about 180,000 clones, over 70% found once; its top ten account for around 3.5%. Though nominally healthy at sampling, donors likely had unrecorded immune exposures. The source material was PBMCs. This clonotype was obtained from a woman aged 60-70 years in good health and CMV-seropositive. The chain joins TRBV25-1 to TRBJ2-4; the D gene is possibly TRBD2 (5 bases). The CDR3 region has the DNA TGTGCCAGCAGTGAATGGGAGTCAGAGAAAAACAGTCAGTACTTC. Its translation is CASSEWESEKNSQYF.